This is a list of T cell receptor beta chains from one sample in a study of Tregs in tolerant kidney transplant recipients. Assay: immunoSEQ multiplex PCR; the TCRdb copy retains only in-frame clones and omits some. The repertoire has about 77,000 clones, 95% to 98% of them found once; the top ten carry approximately 0.52%. Material: CD4+ T cells from blood, obtained before the transplant. Receptors originate from a human donor who received a combined kidney and bone marrow transplant. CDR3s leave out the opening cysteine and the closing phenylalanine or tryptophan. Size is stated for part of the rows, as once, few or many counts, or as a class when the clone is expanded.

V	J	size	CDR3
TRBV19	TRBJ2-1	.	ASIPPLRVRRNEQF
TRBV19	TRBJ1-5	.	ASSIRTTKNQPQH
TRBV4-2	TRBJ2-1	.	ASSQVAGGSYNEQF
TRBV18	TRBJ2-1	.	ASSRIGTSNKGSYNEQF
TRBV7-9	TRBJ2-5	.	ASVPGGKVETQY
TRBV30	TRBJ1-5	.	AWSAGISNQPQH
TRBV10-3	TRBJ1-1	.	AIRSRENTEAF
TRBV25-1	TRBJ1-1	.	ASSETRSFPEAF
TRBV5-1	TRBJ1-2	.	ASSSASNRGWYGYT
TRBV7-2	TRBJ1-5	.	ASSLADSSNQPQH
TRBV28	TRBJ2-1	.	ASSSRGGPPYNEQF
TRBV23-1	TRBJ2-6	.	ASSHRLAGLLSGANVLT
TRBV7-2	TRBJ1-6	.	ASSIRTGPNSPLH
TRBV2	TRBJ1-1	once	ASRRDTEAF
TRBV27	TRBJ2-7	.	ASSLSRPRDRPYEQY
TRBV6-6	TRBJ1-1	.	ASSYPGQQNTEAF
TRBV7-2	TRBJ1-2	few	ASSYEAGPGYT
TRBV19	TRBJ2-1	once	ASKGRVKNNEQF
TRBV18	TRBJ1-3	.	ASSPATAGSSTIY
TRBV10-3	TRBJ2-3	.	AIREAGATDTQY
TRBV5-1	TRBJ2-5	few	ASSFGPTGQETQY
TRBV5-1	TRBJ2-7	.	ASTTGTGHSGEQY
TRBV5-8	TRBJ1-3	few	ASSPRSNTIY
TRBV11-2	TRBJ2-5	.	ASSLARGAIRQETQY
TRBV27	TRBJ2-3	.	ASTAGTRADTQY
TRBV7-3	TRBJ2-1	.	ASSLTAGRRNEQF
TRBV19	TRBJ2-7	.	ASSIGQGSYEQY
TRBV7-2	TRBJ2-1	.	ASSLRDSLFSSYNEQF
TRBV11-2	TRBJ2-5	.	ASSWTSGTLETQY
TRBV2	TRBJ2-3	.	ASSVYTDTQY
TRBV18	TRBJ2-2	.	ASSPRGITGELF
TRBV11-3	TRBJ1-3	.	ASSLSTGYGNTIY
TRBV5-5	TRBJ2-5	.	ASSLGGGRFGETQY
TRBV29-1	TRBJ2-3	.	SVEAGGADTQY
TRBV18	TRBJ1-1	.	ASFSSTGGWTEAF
TRBV7-2	TRBJ1-1	.	ASSSVRGTEAF
TRBV7-9	TRBJ1-1	.	ASSLSRRENTEAF
TRBV7-9	TRBJ2-7	.	ASSSARASGQSSYEQY